The rows below give T cell receptor beta chains drawn from one sample of a study of PD-1 blockade in mismatch repair-deficient tumors. Libraries were prepared by immunoSEQ multiplex PCR; TCRdb keeps only in-frame clonotypes and omits some of them. There are about 34,000 clones in the sample; approximately 80% occur only once, and about 3.4% lies in the top ten. Sequences were derived from PBMCs, sampled roughly 6 weeks after starting pembrolizumab. These receptors were taken from an adult with mismatch repair-deficient cancer. The CDR3 runs from the conserved cysteine through the conserved F or W. Each record gives: CDR3 DNA, CDR3 protein, V gene, J gene, D gene, clone size. A D gene is named only where the DNA matches it firmly. Only part of the rows carry a size: once, few, many, or a class if the clone is expanded.

TGTGCCAGCAGTTTTACTAGCGGGAGTTACGAGCAGTACTTC	CASSFTSGSYEQYF	TRBV6-5	TRBJ2-7	TRBD2	NA
TGTGCCAGCAGTTTAAACGGGGGGACCTACGAGCAGTACTTC	CASSLNGGTYEQYF	TRBV27	TRBJ2-7	TRBD2	NA
TGTGCCAGCAGCTTGGACAGGGGGCGAAAGGGGAGCGCTTTCTTT	CASSLDRGRKGSAFF	TRBV5-6	TRBJ1-1	TRBD1	NA
TGTGCCAGCAGCCCCGGACTCCCCACAGATACGCAGTATTTT	CASSPGLPTDTQYF	TRBV6-5	TRBJ2-3	NA	NA
TGTGCCAGCTCACCACTGGCAGACAGGGTCGGTTACGAGCAGTACTTC	CASSPLADRVGYEQYF	TRBV18	TRBJ2-7	TRBD1	NA
TGTGCCAGTAGTAGACAGCTGATAGATTCACCCCTCCACTTT	CASSRQLIDSPLHF	TRBV19	TRBJ1-6	NA	NA
TGTGCCAGCAGCTCTTTGCGGGGCACTGAAGCTTTCTTT	CASSSLRGTEAFF	TRBV7-8	TRBJ1-1	NA	NA
TGCGCCAGCGACAGTAGTTTATCTGGGGCCAACGTCCTGACTTTC	CASDSSLSGANVLTF	TRBV4-1	TRBJ2-6	NA	NA
TGTGCCAGCAGTTTATCCCCTAGCGGGAGAAAGGGGACGCAGTATTTT	CASSLSPSGRKGTQYF	TRBV27	TRBJ2-3	TRBD2	NA
TGTGCCAGCAGCGTCGGGAACACCGGGGAGCTGTTTTTT	CASSVGNTGELFF	TRBV9	TRBJ2-2	NA	NA
TGTGCCAGCATCGATACAGGCCGTAACTATGGCTACACCTTC	CASIDTGRNYGYTF	TRBV28	TRBJ1-2	NA	NA
TGTGCCAGCAGTTTATGGTCACTTGCGGGAGGGAACACCGGGGAGCTGTTTTTT	CASSLWSLAGGNTGELFF	TRBV28	TRBJ2-2	TRBD2	NA
TGTGCCAGCAGCCTGACAGGGTCAACTAATGAAAAACTGTTTTTT	CASSLTGSTNEKLFF	TRBV6-6	TRBJ1-4	TRBD1	NA
TGTGCCAGCAGTAACGGGGATCCCCTAGCGGGAGGTATTTACGAGCAGTACTTC	CASSNGDPLAGGIYEQYF	TRBV28	TRBJ2-7	TRBD2	NA
TGTGCCAGCAGAGTCCTGGCAGGGTCCTACGAGCAGTACTTC	CASRVLAGSYEQYF	TRBV28	TRBJ2-7	NA	NA
TGTGCCAGCAGCCCAAAGGGGGGGCAGATGAACACTGAAGCTTTCTTT	CASSPKGGQMNTEAFF	TRBV14	TRBJ1-1	NA	once
TGTGCCAGCAGCTTCCAGGGGAGAGCTTTCTTT	CASSFQGRAFF	TRBV7-8	TRBJ1-1	NA	NA
TGTGCCAGCAGTGAAGCGGTAGCGGGAGGGCCCGGGGCCAACGTCCTGACTTTC	CASSEAVAGGPGANVLTF	TRBV2	TRBJ2-6	TRBD2	NA
TGTGCCAGCAGTGGGGGACTAGCGGGAGGCTCAGATACGCAGTATTTT	CASSGGLAGGSDTQYF	TRBV27	TRBJ2-3	TRBD2	NA
TGTGCCAGCAGCCGCGCGGGTTACACGAATCAGCCCCAGCATTTT	CASSRAGYTNQPQHF	TRBV5-5	TRBJ1-5	NA	NA
TGTGCCAGCAGAACTAGCGGGAATACCGGGGAGCTGTTTTTT	CASRTSGNTGELFF	TRBV28	TRBJ2-2	TRBD2	NA
TGTGCCAGCAGCTGGGGGCCGACAGGACCTAACACCGGGGAGCTGTTTTTT	CASSWGPTGPNTGELFF	TRBV5-6	TRBJ2-2	NA	NA
TGTGCCAGCAGCTTGGCCCCGACAGTTCGCTCTGGAAACACCATATATTTT	CASSLAPTVRSGNTIYF	TRBV5-4	TRBJ1-3	NA	NA
TGTGCCAGCAGTGAAGTCGCGGGACGGTCAAATTCACCCCTCCACTTT	CASSEVAGRSNSPLHF	TRBV6-4	TRBJ1-6	NA	NA
TGCGCCAGCAGCGGGGCGGGAATCTCCTATGGCTACACCTTC	CASSGAGISYGYTF	TRBV5-1	TRBJ1-2	NA	NA
TGTGCCAGCAGCAAAGCGCCAGGAGGTGACGAGCAGTACTTC	CASSKAPGGDEQYF	TRBV21-1	TRBJ2-7	NA	NA
TGTGCCAGCAGCCCCGCCCCCCGGGAACCCGCTGAAGCTTTCTTT	CASSPAPREPAEAFF	TRBV14	TRBJ1-1	NA	NA
TGTGCCAGCAGTGAAGCGCTTCGGGGGAGACAGCCCCAGCATTTT	CASSEALRGRQPQHF	TRBV2	TRBJ1-5	NA	NA
TGCGCCAGCAGTGAGTTATTAGGGGGACACGAGCGGAACACTGAAGCTTTCTTT	CASSELLGGHERNTEAFF	TRBV10-2	TRBJ1-1	NA	NA
TGCGCCAGCAGCCCCCCGGGAGGGGCCGGGGAGCTGTTTTTT	CASSPPGGAGELFF	TRBV5-1	TRBJ2-2	TRBD2	NA
TGCAGCGTTGAGGCTCGAAGGTCCGGGGGTGTCACAGATACGCAGTATTTT	CSVEARRSGGVTDTQYF	TRBV29-1	TRBJ2-3	NA	NA